This T cell receptor (beta chain) was retrieved from a study of beta chain features in type 1 diabetes. The study, taken as a whole, reports: PCR might pick shorter templates more often, in the same way for patients and controls.

Of the isolated RNA, all was reverse transcribed, and so the sequenced material was expressed TCRB transcripts. Profiling relied on immunoSEQ multiplex PCR, and the TCRdb table lists in-frame clones only, not all of them. The sample records some 160,000 clones, roughly 9.1% being singletons. This clone was recorded a few times. What it binds is not known. Unmatched junction bases numbered 5, after V lost 5 bases and J lost 4 bases. CDR3 length equals 15 residues. Per the germline V gene, CDR1 is SGHRS and CDR2 is YFSETQ. Sequencing was performed on central memory CD4+ T cells from blood. The chain links TRBV5-1 to TRBJ2-2; 10 bases match TRBD2. The sequence came from a woman under 30 in good health. In DNA form, the CDR3 reads TGCGCCAGCAGGAGCACTAGCGGGGTCACCGGGGAGCTGTTTTTT. Protein: CASRSTSGVTGELFF.